A selection of T cell receptor beta chains follows, all from one sample in a study of cytomegalovirus exposure and HLA in healthy donors. Clones were sequenced by immunoSEQ multiplex PCR, and TCRdb holds only the in-frame ones, with some missing. The repertoire holds 200,000 to 250,000 clones, 80% to 85% seen once, with 0.71% in the top ten. Sequenced input: PBMCs. These receptors were taken from a boy aged 2-15 years in good health and CMV-seronegative. The CDR3 runs from the conserved cysteine through the conserved F or W. The order of the fields is V gene, CDR3 length, J gene, D gene, clone size, CDR3 DNA, CDR3 protein. The D gene is left open where the match is weak. Clone size is given for some rows only: seen once, a few or many times, or a class if the clone is expanded.

v_call: TRBV25-1
cdr3_length: 15
j_call: TRBJ1-5
d_call: .
clone_size: .
cdr3_nt: TGTGCCAGCAGTGGCACAGGGCTGAGCAATCAGCCCCAGCATTTT
cdr3_aa: CASSGTGLSNQPQHF

v_call: TRBV7-9
cdr3_length: 17
j_call: TRBJ2-7
d_call: .
clone_size: few
cdr3_nt: TGTGCCAGCAGCTTACTGGGGGGCGGGGGAAGCTCCTACGAGCAGTACTTC
cdr3_aa: CASSLLGGGGSSYEQYF

v_call: TRBV7-9
cdr3_length: 15
j_call: TRBJ1-2
d_call: .
clone_size: .
cdr3_nt: TGTGCCAGCAGCTTCGAACCGGGACGGGGGTATGGCTACACCTTC
cdr3_aa: CASSFEPGRGYGYTF

v_call: TRBV6-1
cdr3_length: 12
j_call: TRBJ2-7
d_call: .
clone_size: .
cdr3_nt: TGTGCCAGCAGTCAGGGGACAAAAGAGCAGTACTTC
cdr3_aa: CASSQGTKEQYF

v_call: TRBV5-6
cdr3_length: 15
j_call: TRBJ2-3
d_call: TRBD1
clone_size: .
cdr3_nt: TGTGCCAGCAGCTTGAGCCGTTACAGGGGAGATACGCAGTATTTT
cdr3_aa: CASSLSRYRGDTQYF

v_call: TRBV13
cdr3_length: 16
j_call: TRBJ1-1
d_call: TRBD1
clone_size: .
cdr3_nt: TGTGCCAGCAGCTGGGTTCGGGGACAGGGTAGAACTGAAGCTTTCTTT
cdr3_aa: CASSWVRGQGRTEAFF

v_call: TRBV12-5
cdr3_length: 10
j_call: TRBJ2-3
d_call: .
clone_size: .
cdr3_nt: TGTGCTAGTGGTTTGGAGAAAGAGATTTTT
cdr3_aa: CASGLEKEIF

v_call: TRBV30
cdr3_length: 12
j_call: TRBJ2-5
d_call: TRBD2
clone_size: .
cdr3_nt: TGTGCCTCGGGACTAAACCAAGAGACCCAGTACTTC
cdr3_aa: CASGLNQETQYF

v_call: TRBV6-5
cdr3_length: 14
j_call: TRBJ2-3
d_call: .
clone_size: .
cdr3_nt: TGTGCCAGCAGTTACTCCAGGTCGACAGATACGCAGTATTTT
cdr3_aa: CASSYSRSTDTQYF

v_call: TRBV2
cdr3_length: 17
j_call: TRBJ2-2
d_call: .
clone_size: .
cdr3_nt: TGTGCCAGCAGTGGGCCCCGGCGGGGATCGAACACCGGGGAGCTGTTTTTT
cdr3_aa: CASSGPRRGSNTGELFF

v_call: TRBV30
cdr3_length: 18
j_call: TRBJ2-2
d_call: TRBD2
clone_size: .
cdr3_nt: TGTGCCTGGAGTGGTTCGGCTAGCGGGAGGATGGGCACCGGGGAGCTGTTTTTT
cdr3_aa: CAWSGSASGRMGTGELFF

v_call: TRBV7-3
cdr3_length: 15
j_call: TRBJ2-1
d_call: TRBD2
clone_size: few
cdr3_nt: TGTGCCAGCAGCTTTGCCGGGACTAGTTACAATGAGCAGTTCTTC
cdr3_aa: CASSFAGTSYNEQFF

v_call: TRBV7-6
cdr3_length: 17
j_call: TRBJ2-1
d_call: .
clone_size: .
cdr3_nt: TGTGCCAGCAGCGACCGCGGGGTTAGGAGCAAAAACAATGAGCAGTTCTTC
cdr3_aa: CASSDRGVRSKNNEQFF

v_call: TRBV10-3
cdr3_length: 13
j_call: TRBJ2-7
d_call: .
clone_size: .
cdr3_nt: TGTGCCATCAGTAAGGACACCCCCTACGAGCAGTACTTC
cdr3_aa: CAISKDTPYEQYF

v_call: TRBV6-1
cdr3_length: 15
j_call: TRBJ1-1
d_call: TRBD1
clone_size: once
cdr3_nt: TGTGCCAGCAGACCGACAGGGATAAGGAACACTGAAGCTTTCTTT
cdr3_aa: CASRPTGIRNTEAFF

v_call: TRBV15
cdr3_length: 15
j_call: TRBJ2-7
d_call: .
clone_size: .
cdr3_nt: TGTGCCACCAGCTCCCGTGCCAGGGGCATTAACGAGCAGTACTTC
cdr3_aa: CATSSRARGINEQYF

v_call: TRBV9
cdr3_length: 14
j_call: TRBJ2-7
d_call: TRBD2
clone_size: .
cdr3_nt: TGTGCCAGCAGCGAGGGACTAGCGAGCTACGAGCAGTACTTC
cdr3_aa: CASSEGLASYEQYF

v_call: TRBV9
cdr3_length: 10
j_call: TRBJ1-1
d_call: .
clone_size: .
cdr3_nt: TGTGCCTCCGGGGGAACTGAAGCTTTCTTT
cdr3_aa: CASGGTEAFF

v_call: TRBV27
cdr3_length: 14
j_call: TRBJ2-7
d_call: TRBD2
clone_size: .
cdr3_nt: TGTGCCAGCAGTTGGACTAGCGGGCCGGCCGAGCAGTACTTC
cdr3_aa: CASSWTSGPAEQYF

v_call: TRBV6-1
cdr3_length: 12
j_call: TRBJ2-5
d_call: .
clone_size: once
cdr3_nt: TGTGCCAGCAGGGATGGCGGGGAGACCCAGTACTTC
cdr3_aa: CASRDGGETQYF

v_call: TRBV11-3
cdr3_length: 14
j_call: TRBJ2-1
d_call: .
clone_size: .
cdr3_nt: TGTGCCAGCAGCCGGGAACAACCCTACAATGAGCAGTTCTTC
cdr3_aa: CASSREQPYNEQFF

v_call: TRBV19
cdr3_length: 16
j_call: TRBJ1-1
d_call: .
clone_size: .
cdr3_nt: TGTGCCAGTAGACCTCTTCAACTTTCCTCGAACACTGAAGCTTTCTTT
cdr3_aa: CASRPLQLSSNTEAFF

v_call: TRBV30
cdr3_length: 14
j_call: TRBJ2-2
d_call: .
clone_size: .
cdr3_nt: TGTGCCTGGAGGGAAGGGGCCTACACCGGGGAGCTGTTTTTT
cdr3_aa: CAWREGAYTGELFF

v_call: TRBV4-1
cdr3_length: 15
j_call: TRBJ1-1
d_call: .
clone_size: .
cdr3_nt: TGCGCCAGCAGCCAATTGTCCCAGGGGTGGACTGAAGCTTTCTTT
cdr3_aa: CASSQLSQGWTEAFF

v_call: TRBV7-3
cdr3_length: 15
j_call: TRBJ2-3
d_call: .
clone_size: .
cdr3_nt: TGTGCCAGCAGCGCCGTCGCAGGGGTCAAAGATACGCAGTATTTT
cdr3_aa: CASSAVAGVKDTQYF

v_call: TRBV7-9
cdr3_length: 16
j_call: TRBJ2-2
d_call: TRBD1
clone_size: once
cdr3_nt: TGTGCCAGCAGCGTCAGGGGGCTCTCGAACACCGGGGAGCTGTTTTTT
cdr3_aa: CASSVRGLSNTGELFF